The clone carrying this T cell receptor beta chain was seen ten or more times. The antigen is undetermined. V was shortened by 2 bases and J by 0 bases, with 5 bases between the two germline ends. The germline CDR1 and CDR2 sequences are ENHRY and SYGVKD. This CDR3 contains 13 residues. Amplification of the TCR beta CDR3 regions used RNA transcripts (as template). A first-round RT-PCR used HTBI primers, followed by a second-round multiplex PCR. MiXCR was run by TCRdb on the multiplex PCR reads, yielding one entry per CDR3 protein. The data contain approximately 460,000 distinct CDR3 sequences, under 15% of them singletons. The data originate from a study of Graves' ophthalmopathy and Graves' hyperthyroidism. Study background: Peripheral blood (taken before any treatment) was collected at initial diagnosis.

Study-wide results and caveats: Ophthalmopathy progression predictions by the model showed 72.22% specificity and 70.59% sensitivity.

Symptoms, serum thyroxine and TRAb, thyroid ultrasound, and orbital computed tomography formed the diagnostic basis. The receptor's source is a woman aged 30 to 39 with Graves' ophthalmopathy. Material: blood. The chain is built from TRBV10-3 and TRBJ2-7; no firm D call. The CDR3 loop is CAISEDLSYEQYF. The CDR3 DNA sequence: TGTGCCATCAGTGAGGACCTCTCCTACGAGCAGTACTTC.